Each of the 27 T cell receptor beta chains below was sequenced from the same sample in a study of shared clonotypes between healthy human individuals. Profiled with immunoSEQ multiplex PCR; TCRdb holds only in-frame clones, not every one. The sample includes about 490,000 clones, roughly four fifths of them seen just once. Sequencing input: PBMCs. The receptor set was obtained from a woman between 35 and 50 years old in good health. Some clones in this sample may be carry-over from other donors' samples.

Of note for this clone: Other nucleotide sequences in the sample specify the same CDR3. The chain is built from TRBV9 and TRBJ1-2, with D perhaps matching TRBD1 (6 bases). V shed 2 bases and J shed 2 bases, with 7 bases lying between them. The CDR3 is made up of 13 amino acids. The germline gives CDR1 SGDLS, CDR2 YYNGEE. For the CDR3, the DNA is TGTGCCAGCAGCGTCGACAGGAACTATGGCTACACCTTC. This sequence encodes CASSVDRNYGYTF. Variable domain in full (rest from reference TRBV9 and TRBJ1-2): DSGVTQTPKHLITATGQRVTLRCSPRSGDLSVYWYQQSLDQGLQFLIQYYNGEERAKGNILERFSAQQFPDLHSELNLSSLELGDSALYFCASSVDRNYGYTFGSGTRLTVV.

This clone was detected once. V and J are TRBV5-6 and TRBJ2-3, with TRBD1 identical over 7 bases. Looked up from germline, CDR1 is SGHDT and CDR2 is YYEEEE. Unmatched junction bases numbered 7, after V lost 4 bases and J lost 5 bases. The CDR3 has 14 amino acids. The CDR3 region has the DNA TGTGCCAGCAGCGAAGACAGGGTCAGAGATACGCAGTATTTT. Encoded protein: CASSEDRVRDTQYF.

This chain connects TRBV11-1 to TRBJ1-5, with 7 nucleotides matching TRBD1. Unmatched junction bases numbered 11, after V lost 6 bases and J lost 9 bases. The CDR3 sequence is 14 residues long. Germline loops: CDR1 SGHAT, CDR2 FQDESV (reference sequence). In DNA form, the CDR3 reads TGTGCCAGCAGTGGACAGGCCGAATATGGGCCCCAGCATTTT. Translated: CASSGQAEYGPQHF.

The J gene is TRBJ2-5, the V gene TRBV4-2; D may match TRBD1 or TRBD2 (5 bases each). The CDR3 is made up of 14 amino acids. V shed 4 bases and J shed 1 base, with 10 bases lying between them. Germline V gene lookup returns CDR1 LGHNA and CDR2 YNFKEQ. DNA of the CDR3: TGTGCCAGCAGCCGCACGGGGACCCAAGAGACCCAGTACTTC. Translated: CASSRTGTQETQYF.

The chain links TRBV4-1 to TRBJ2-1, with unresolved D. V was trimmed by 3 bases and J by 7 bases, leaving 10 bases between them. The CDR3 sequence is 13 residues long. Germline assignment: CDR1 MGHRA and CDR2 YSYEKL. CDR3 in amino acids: CASSHVVRNEQFF. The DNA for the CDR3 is TGCGCCAGCAGCCATGTCGTGAGGAATGAGCAGTTCTTC.

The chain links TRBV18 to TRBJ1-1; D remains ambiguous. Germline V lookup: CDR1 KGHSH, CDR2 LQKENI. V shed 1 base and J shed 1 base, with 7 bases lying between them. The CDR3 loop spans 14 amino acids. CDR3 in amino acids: CASSPLTENTEAFF. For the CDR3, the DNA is TGTGCCAGCTCACCACTCACAGAGAACACTGAAGCTTTCTTT.

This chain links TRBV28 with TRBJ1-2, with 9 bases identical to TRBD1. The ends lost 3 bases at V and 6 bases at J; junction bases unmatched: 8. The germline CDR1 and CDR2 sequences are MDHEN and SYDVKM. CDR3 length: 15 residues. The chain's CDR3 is CASSFMDRGTNGYTF. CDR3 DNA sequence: TGTGCCAGCAGTTTCATGGACAGGGGAACCAATGGCTACACCTTC.

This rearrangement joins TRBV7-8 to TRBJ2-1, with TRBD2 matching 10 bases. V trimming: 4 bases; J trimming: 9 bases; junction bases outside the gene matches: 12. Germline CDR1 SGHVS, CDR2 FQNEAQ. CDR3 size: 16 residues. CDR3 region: CASSSSLAGGRGEQFF. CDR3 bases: TGTGCCAGCAGCTCCTCCTTAGCGGGAGGTAGAGGTGAGCAGTTCTTC.

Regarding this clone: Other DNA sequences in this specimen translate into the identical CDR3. CDR3 in DNA: TGTGCCAGTAGTATAGGCCCGAACACTGAAGCTTTCTTT. Its protein product is CASSIGPNTEAFF. J is TRBJ1-1 and V is TRBV19, with no clear D. Germline CDR1 LNHDA, CDR2 SQIVND (reference sequence). This CDR3 contains 13 residues. V was shortened by 1 base and J by 1 base, with 4 bases between the two germline ends.

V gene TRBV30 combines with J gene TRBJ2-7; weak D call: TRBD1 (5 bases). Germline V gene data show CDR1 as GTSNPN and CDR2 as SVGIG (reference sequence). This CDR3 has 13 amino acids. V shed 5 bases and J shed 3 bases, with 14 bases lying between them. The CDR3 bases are TGTGCCTGGGGGGCTGTACTGGGCTACGAGCAGTACTTC. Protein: CAWGAVLGYEQYF.

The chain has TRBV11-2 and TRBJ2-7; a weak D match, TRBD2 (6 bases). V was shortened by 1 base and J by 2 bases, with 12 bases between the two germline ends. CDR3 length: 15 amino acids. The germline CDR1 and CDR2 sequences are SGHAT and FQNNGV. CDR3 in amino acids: CASSLGREKTYEQYF. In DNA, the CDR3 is TGTGCCAGCAGCTTAGGACGGGAGAAGACCTACGAGCAGTACTTC.

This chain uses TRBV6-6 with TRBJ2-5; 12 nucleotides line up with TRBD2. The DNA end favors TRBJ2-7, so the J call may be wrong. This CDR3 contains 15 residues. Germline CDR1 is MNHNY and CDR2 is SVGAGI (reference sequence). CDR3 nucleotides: TGTGCCAGAAGTCCCACTAGCGGGAGGTCCTACGAGCAGTACTTC. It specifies CARSPTSGRSYEQYF.

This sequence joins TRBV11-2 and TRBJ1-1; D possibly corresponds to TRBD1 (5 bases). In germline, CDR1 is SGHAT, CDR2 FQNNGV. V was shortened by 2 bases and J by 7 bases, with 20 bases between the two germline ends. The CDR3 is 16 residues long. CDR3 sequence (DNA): TGTGCCAGCAGCTTATTGGTGTTGGGCGCCGGGGGTGAAGCTTTCTTT. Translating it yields CASSLLVLGAGGEAFF.

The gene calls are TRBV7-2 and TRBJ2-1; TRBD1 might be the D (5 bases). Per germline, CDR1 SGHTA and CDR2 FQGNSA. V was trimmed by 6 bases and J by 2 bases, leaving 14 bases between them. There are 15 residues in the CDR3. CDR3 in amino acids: CASRHRGSTYNEQFF. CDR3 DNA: TGTGCCAGCAGGCATAGGGGATCCACCTACAATGAGCAGTTCTTC. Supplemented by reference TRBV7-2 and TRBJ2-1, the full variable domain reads GAGVSQSPSNKVTEKGKDVELRCDPISGHTALYWYRQSLGQGLEFLIYFQGNSAPDKSGLPSDRFSAERTGGSVSTLTIQRTQQEDSAVYLCASRHRGSTYNEQFFGPGTRLTVL.

CDR3 bases: TGTGCCAGCAGCTTAAGGCTGGCGACATTCAACACCGGGGAGCTGTTTTTT. Amino acids: CASSLRLATFNTGELFF. The genes are TRBV7-3 and TRBJ2-2; no firm D call. Germline V gene lookup returns CDR1 SGHTA and CDR2 FQGTGA. V was cut by 1 base and J by 2 bases, with 14 bases left in between. The CDR3 is 17 residues long.

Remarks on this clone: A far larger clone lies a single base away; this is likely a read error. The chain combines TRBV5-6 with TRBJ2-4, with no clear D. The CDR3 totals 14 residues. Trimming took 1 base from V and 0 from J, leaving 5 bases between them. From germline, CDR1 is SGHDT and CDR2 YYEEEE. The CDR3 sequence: CASSLIVAKNIQYF. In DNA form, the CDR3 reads TGTGCCAGCAGCTTGATTGTAGCCAAAAACATTCAGTACTTC. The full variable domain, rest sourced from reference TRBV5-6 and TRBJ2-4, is DAGVTQSPTHLIKTRGQQVTLRCSPKSGHDTVSWYQQALGQGPQFIFQYYEEEERQRGNFPDRFSGHQFPNYSSELNVNALLLGDSALYLCASSLIVAKNIQYFGAGTRLSVL.

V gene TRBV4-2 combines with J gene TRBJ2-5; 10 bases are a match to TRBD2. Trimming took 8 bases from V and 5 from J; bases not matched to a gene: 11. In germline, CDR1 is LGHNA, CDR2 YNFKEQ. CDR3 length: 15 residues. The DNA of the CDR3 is TGTGCCAGCCAACGCTCTAGCGGGAGTGGGGAGACCCAGTACTTC. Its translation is CASQRSSGSGETQYF.

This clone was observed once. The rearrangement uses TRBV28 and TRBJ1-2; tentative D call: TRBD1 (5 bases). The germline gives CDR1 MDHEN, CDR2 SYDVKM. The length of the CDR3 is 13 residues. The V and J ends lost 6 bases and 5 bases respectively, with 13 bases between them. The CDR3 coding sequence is TGTGCCAGCAGCTATGGGGCCAGTTATGGCTACACCTTC. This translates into CASSYGASYGYTF.

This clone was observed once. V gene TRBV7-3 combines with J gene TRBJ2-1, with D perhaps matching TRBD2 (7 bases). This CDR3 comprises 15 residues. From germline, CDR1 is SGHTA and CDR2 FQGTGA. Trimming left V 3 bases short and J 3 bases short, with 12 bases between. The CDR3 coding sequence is TGTGCCAGCAGCTTTGGCGGGGGCGGCTACAATGAGCAGTTCTTC. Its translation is CASSFGGGGYNEQFF. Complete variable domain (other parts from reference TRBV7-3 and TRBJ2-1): GAGVSQTPSNKVTEKGKYVELRCDPISGHTALYWYRQSLGQGPEFLIYFQGTGAADDSGLPNDRFFAVRPEGSVSTLKIQRTERGDSAVYLCASSFGGGGYNEQFFGPGTRLTVL.

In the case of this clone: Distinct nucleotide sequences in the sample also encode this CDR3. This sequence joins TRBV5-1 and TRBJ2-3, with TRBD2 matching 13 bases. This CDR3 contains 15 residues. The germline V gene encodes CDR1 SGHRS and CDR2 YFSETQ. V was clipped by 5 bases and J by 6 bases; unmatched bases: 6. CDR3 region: CASSLGLAGVDTQYF. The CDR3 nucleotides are TGCGCCAGCAGTCTCGGACTAGCGGGAGTGGATACGCAGTATTTT.

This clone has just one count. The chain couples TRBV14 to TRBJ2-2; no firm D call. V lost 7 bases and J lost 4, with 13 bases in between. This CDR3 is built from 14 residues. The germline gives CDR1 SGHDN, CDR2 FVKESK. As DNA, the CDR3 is TGTGCCAGCACTGGGATTCGAGGCACCGGGGAGCTGTTTTTT. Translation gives CASTGIRGTGELFF.

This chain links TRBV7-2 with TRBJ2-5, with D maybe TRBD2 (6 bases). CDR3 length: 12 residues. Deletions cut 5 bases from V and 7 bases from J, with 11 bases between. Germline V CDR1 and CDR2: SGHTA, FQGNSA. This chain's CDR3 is CASSLPGGTQYF. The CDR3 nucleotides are TGTGCCAGCAGCCTCCCCGGGGGGACCCAGTACTTC.

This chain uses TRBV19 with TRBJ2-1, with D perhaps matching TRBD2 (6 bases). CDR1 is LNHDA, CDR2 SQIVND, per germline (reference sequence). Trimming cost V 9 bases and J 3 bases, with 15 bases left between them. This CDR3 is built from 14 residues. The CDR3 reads CASKWGLGYNEQFF. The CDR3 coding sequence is TGTGCCAGCAAGTGGGGACTGGGCTACAATGAGCAGTTCTTC.

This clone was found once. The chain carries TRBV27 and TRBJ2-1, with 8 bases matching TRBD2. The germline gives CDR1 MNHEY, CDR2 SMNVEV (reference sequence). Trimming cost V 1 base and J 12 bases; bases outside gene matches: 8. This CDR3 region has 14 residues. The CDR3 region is CASSLLASGRPQFF. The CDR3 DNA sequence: TGTGCCAGCAGTTTATTGGCTAGCGGGCGCCCGCAGTTCTTC.

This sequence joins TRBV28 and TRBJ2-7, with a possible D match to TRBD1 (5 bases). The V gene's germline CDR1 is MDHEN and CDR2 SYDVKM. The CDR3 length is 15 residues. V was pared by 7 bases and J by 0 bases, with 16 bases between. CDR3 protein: CASNNWGQSSYEQYF. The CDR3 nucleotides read TGTGCCAGCAACAATTGGGGCCAGAGCTCCTACGAGCAGTACTTC.

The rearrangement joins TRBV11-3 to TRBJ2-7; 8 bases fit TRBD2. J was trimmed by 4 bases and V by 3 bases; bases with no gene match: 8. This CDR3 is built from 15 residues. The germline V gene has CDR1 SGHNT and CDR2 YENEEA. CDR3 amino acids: CASSLGFSGTYEQYF. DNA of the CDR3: TGTGCCAGCAGCTTGGGGTTTAGCGGGACGTACGAGCAGTACTTC. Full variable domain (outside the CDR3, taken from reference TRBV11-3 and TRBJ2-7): EAGVVQSPRYKIIEKKQPVAFWCNPISGHNTLYWYLQNLGQGPELLIRYENEEAVDDSQLPKDRFSAERLKGVDSTLKIQPAELGDSAVYLCASSLGFSGTYEQYFGPGTRLTVT.

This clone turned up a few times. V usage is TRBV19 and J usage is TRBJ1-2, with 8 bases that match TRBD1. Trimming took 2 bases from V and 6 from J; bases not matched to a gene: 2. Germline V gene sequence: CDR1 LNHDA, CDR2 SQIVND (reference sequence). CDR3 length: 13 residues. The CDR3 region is CASSIMTGDGYTF. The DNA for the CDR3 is TGTGCCAGTAGTATAATGACAGGGGATGGCTACACCTTC.